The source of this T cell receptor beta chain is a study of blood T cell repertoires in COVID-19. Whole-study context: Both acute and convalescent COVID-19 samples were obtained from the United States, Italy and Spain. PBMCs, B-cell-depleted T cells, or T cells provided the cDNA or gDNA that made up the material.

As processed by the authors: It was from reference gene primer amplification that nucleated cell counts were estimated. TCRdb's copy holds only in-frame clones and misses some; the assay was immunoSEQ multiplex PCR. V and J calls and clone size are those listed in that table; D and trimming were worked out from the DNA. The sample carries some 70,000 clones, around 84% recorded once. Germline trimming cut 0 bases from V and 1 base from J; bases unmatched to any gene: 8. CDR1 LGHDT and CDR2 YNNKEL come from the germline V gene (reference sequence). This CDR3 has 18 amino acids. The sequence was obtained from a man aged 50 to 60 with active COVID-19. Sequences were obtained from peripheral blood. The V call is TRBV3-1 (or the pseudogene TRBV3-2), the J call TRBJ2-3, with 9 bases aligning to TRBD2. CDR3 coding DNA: TGTGCCAGCAGCCAAGATTTTGGCGGGGGGGCCGGCACAGATACGCAGTATTTT. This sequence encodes CASSQDFGGGAGTDTQYF.